The entry that follows covers one T cell receptor (beta chain) sequence. Assay used: immunoSEQ multiplex PCR; TCRdb lists only in-frame clones, some missing. This table holds about 200,000 clones, about nine tenths found once. V shed 5 bases and J 7 bases; nucleotides not matched to a gene: 12. This CDR3 spans 16 amino acids. Germline V lookup: CDR1 MDHEN, CDR2 SYDVKM. This sample is part of a study of blood T cell repertoires in COVID-19. Overall study context: Some COVID-19 samples were acute and others convalescent; all came from the United States, Italy and Spain.

This rearrangement joins TRBV28 to TRBJ1-5; 9 bases are shared with TRBD1. The clonotype originates from a middle-aged man with acute or convalescent COVID-19. Sample: peripheral blood. CDR3 amino acids: CASSLGQGSVLQPQHF. The CDR3 DNA reads as TGTGCCAGCAGTCTCGGACAGGGGTCGGTTCTGCAGCCCCAGCATTTT.